This TCR beta chain stems from a study of blood T cell repertoires in COVID-19. In the study overall: The United States, Italy and Spain were the sources of the acute and convalescent COVID-19 samples.

This clone was recorded once. This CDR3 spans 13 amino acids. V lost 3 bases to trimming and J lost 6 bases, with 6 bases between them. Germline CDR1 is SGHNT and CDR2 is YENEEA. Assay: immunoSEQ multiplex PCR; the TCRdb copy retains only in-frame clones and omits some. The sample yields approximately 240,000 clones, about 89% seen once. The sequence derives from a woman younger than 35 who had recovered from COVID-19. The specimen sequenced was PBMCs or T cells enriched from blood (not recorded which). The chain uses TRBV11-3 and TRBJ1-6, with D hard to call. The CDR3 region has the DNA TGTGCCAGCAGCTTCAGATCTAATTCACCCCTCCACTTT. Its translation is CASSFRSNSPLHF.